Each of the 16 T cell receptor beta chains below was sequenced from the same sample in a study of T cell repertoires in cytomegalovirus infection (dated by TCRdb to between 2019 and 2020). The run used an Illumina HiSeq 1500. Starting from the raw public reads, TCRdb applied fastp trimming at Q25, assembled clones with MiXCR and retained in-frame beta chains. Every distinct CDR3 protein forms one entry, paired with its most common genes and DNA. The sample records fewer than 250,000 distinct CDR3 sequences, about 12% of which are singletons. The ten largest account for 1.5% to 2% of the sample. The sequenced material came from PBMCs. Receptor source: a human donor in good health (CMV status not recorded). Some clones in this sample may be carry-over from other donors' samples.

This clonotype showed up many times. The rearrangement uses TRBV11-3 and TRBJ1-1; D might be TRBD1 (6 bases). The CDR3 is made up of 15 amino acids. Germline-derived CDR1 and CDR2 are SGHNT and YENEEA. V was pared by 3 bases and J by 3 bases, with 14 bases between. The CDR3 coding sequence is TGTGCCAGCAGCTTCTCGGGGGGGCGGGACACTGAAGCTTTCTTT. Translating gives CASSFSGGRDTEAFF.

This clonotype was picked up many times. The chain couples TRBV7-2 to TRBJ2-2, with unresolved D. From germline, CDR1 is SGHTA and CDR2 FQGNSA. The CDR3 consists of 12 residues. V dropped 0 bases and J dropped 7 bases, with 3 bases sitting between them. The CDR3 coding sequence is TGTGCCAGCAGCTTAGCGGTCGGGGAGCTGTTTTTT. Translating it yields CASSLAVGELFF.

The gene calls are TRBV29-1 and TRBJ2-2; 7 nucleotides agree with TRBD1. This CDR3 has 13 residues. Per the germline V gene, CDR1 is SQVTM and CDR2 is ANQGSEA. V shed 4 bases, J shed 6 bases, and the junction held 5 bases outside the gene matches. The CDR3 is CSVALDRAGELFF. The CDR3 DNA sequence: TGCAGCGTTGCCCTCGACAGGGCCGGGGAGCTGTTTTTT.

This clonotype was observed a handful of times. V usage is TRBV27 and J usage is TRBJ2-1, with TRBD1 identical over 10 bases. Germline loops: CDR1 MNHEY, CDR2 SMNVEV (reference sequence). Trimming at V came to 6 bases and at J to 6 bases, leaving 8 bases not matched to a gene. CDR3 size: 15 residues. The CDR3 DNA follows: TGTGCCAGCAGGTTCAGGGACAGGGGCAGCAATGAGCAGTTCTTC. As protein: CASRFRDRGSNEQFF.

This clonotype was counted at least ten times. The chain combines TRBV7-2 with TRBJ1-4, with 11 bases fitting TRBD1. From germline, CDR1 is SGHTA and CDR2 FQGNSA. The CDR3 is 15 residues long. The junction had 3 bases not matched to a gene; V was cut back by 3 bases and J by 6 bases. CDR3 region: CASSLDRGQYEKLFF. The CDR3 bases are TGTGCCAGCAGCTTGGACAGGGGGCAGTATGAAAAACTGTTTTTT.

In this sample, this clonotype turned up a few times. The rearrangement uses TRBV11-3 and TRBJ2-5; the match to TRBD1 covers 10 bases. With 5 bases clipped from V and 5 bases from J, the junction kept 5 bases outside the gene matches. Germline V lookup: CDR1 SGHNT, CDR2 YENEEA. The CDR3 is 14 residues long. The CDR3 DNA follows: TGTGCCAGCAGCCACGGGACAGGGGTCGAGACCCAGTACTTC. Amino acid sequence: CASSHGTGVETQYF.

Details on this clonotype: This may arise from a read error, as a much more abundant clone is one base away. The chain combines TRBV2 with TRBJ2-7; TRBD1 matches at 9 bases. V shed 8 bases and J 2 bases; nucleotides not matched to a gene: 1. CDR1 is SNHLY and CDR2 is FYNNEI in the germline V gene. The CDR3 has 12 residues. The DNA for the CDR3 is TGTGCCAGCGGGACAGGGCCCTACGAGCAGTACTTC. Its translation: CASGTGPYEQYF.

Ten or more counts support this clonotype. The rearrangement joins TRBV6-2 or TRBV6-3 to TRBJ1-5; D might be TRBD1 (5 bases). Trimming stripped 7 bases from V and 6 bases from J, with 16 bases between. From germline, CDR1 is MNHEY and CDR2 SVGEGT. The CDR3 contains 14 residues. CDR3 amino acids: CASINPGVGQPQHF. CDR3 bases: TGTGCCAGCATCAACCCGGGGGTTGGTCAGCCCCAGCATTTT.

The J gene is TRBJ2-3, the V gene TRBV29-1, with a possible D match to TRBD1 (5 bases). Trimming took off 4 bases at V and 1 base at J, with 9 bases between the two ends. Germline CDR1 and CDR2: SQVTM and ANQGSEA. The CDR3 length is 13 residues. The CDR3 reads CSVGVGRTDTQYF. Written as DNA, the CDR3 is TGCAGCGTTGGTGTGGGGCGCACAGATACGCAGTATTTT.

A few counts support this clonotype. The chain combines TRBV30 with TRBJ2-5; 7 nucleotides match TRBD1. CDR1 is GTSNPN, CDR2 SVGIG, per germline (reference sequence). The CDR3 is 12 residues long. J was trimmed by 5 bases and V by 5 bases; bases with no gene match: 5. The CDR3, as DNA: TGTGCCTGGGACAGGGTGGACGAGACCCAGTACTTC. It is translated as CAWDRVDETQYF.

This clonotype was found a few times. The rearrangement links TRBV2 to TRBJ2-1; TRBD2 is a possible D gene (6 bases). Germline V gene lookup returns CDR1 SNHLY and CDR2 FYNNEI. V gave up 4 bases and J gave up 3 bases, with 10 bases separating them. The CDR3 loop spans 14 amino acids. Here the CDR3 reads CASSARDFYNEQFF. CDR3 DNA: TGTGCCAGCAGTGCTCGGGACTTCTACAATGAGCAGTTCTTC.

For this clonotype: Possible read error: a much larger clone is one base away. V gene TRBV28 combines with J gene TRBJ1-2; D is ambiguous. This CDR3 contains 14 residues. Per the germline V gene, CDR1 is MDHEN and CDR2 is SYDVKM. The ends were cut back, 2 bases at V and 6 bases at J, with 13 bases in the middle. DNA of the CDR3: TGTGCCAGCAGTTTACCCTCGACAAGGGATGGCTACACCTTC. Translated: CASSLPSTRDGYTF.

This clonotype was seen ten or more times. V usage is TRBV7-9 and J usage is TRBJ2-7, with 8 bases that match TRBD2. The length of the CDR3 is 12 residues. The germline gives CDR1 SEHNR, CDR2 FQNEAQ (reference sequence). J was trimmed by 7 bases and V by 5 bases; bases with no gene match: 4. CDR3 protein: CASSPGTREQYF. As DNA, the CDR3 is TGTGCCAGCAGCCCCGGGACTAGGGAGCAGTACTTC.

The chain uses TRBV7-3 and TRBJ2-7; 10 bases agree with TRBD2. Germline V CDR1 and CDR2: SGHTA, FQGTGA. Germline trimming cut 0 bases from V and 5 bases from J; bases unmatched to any gene: 4. This CDR3 has 15 residues. CDR3 residues: CASSLTGTSEHEQYF. DNA of the CDR3: TGTGCCAGCAGCTTAACCGGGACTAGCGAACACGAGCAGTACTTC.

This clonotype was counted at least ten times. This chain joins TRBV7-3 and TRBJ1-1, with TRBD1 as a possible D gene (5 bases). Trimming left V 2 bases short and J 5 bases short, with 12 bases between. This CDR3 contains 14 residues. Germline CDR1 and CDR2: SGHTA and FQGTGA. The CDR3 region has the DNA TGTGCCAGCAGCTTACGGGGGGATGGAACTGAAGCTTTCTTT. Translating it yields CASSLRGDGTEAFF.

The CDR3, as DNA: TGTGCCAGCAGCCTCCAGGGGGGTGCCGCAGGGGAGCAGTTCTTC. Translated, it gives CASSLQGGAAGEQFF. The V and J genes are TRBV14 and TRBJ2-1, with D maybe TRBD1 (7 bases). The germline V gene encodes CDR1 SGHDN and CDR2 FVKESK. The V gene lost 4 bases and the J gene lost 10 bases, with 20 bases spanning the gap. The CDR3 contains 15 residues.